Included here is one T cell receptor (beta chain) sequence, with context. Its antigen is not known. These data are taken from a study of T cells in Graves' hyperthyroidism and ophthalmopathy. Study conclusions and caveats: Most thyroid clonotypes with frequency above 0.001 were detected in blood.

It was uncontrolled infection, other autoimmune disease, pregnancy or lactation that excluded patients. The CDR3 covers 16 residues. Between the trimmed V and J ends, which lost 2 bases and 3 bases, there was a span of 17 bases. Amplification of TCR beta CDR3 regions used RNA as the template. HTBI primers were employed in a first-round RT-PCR of the TCR CDR3. TCRdb itself ran the multiplex PCR reads through MiXCR, one entry per CDR3 protein. The sample lists a few hundred thousand distinct CDR3 sequences, over 15% occurring once. This sequence joins TRBV12-3 or TRBV12-4 and TRBJ2-7; D might be TRBD2 (6 bases). The TCR originated in a woman between 18 and 29 years old with Graves' hyperthyroidism. Sequenced sample: blood. As DNA, the CDR3 is TGTGCCAGCAGTTTATTTAGCGGCCCCAGAGGCTACGAGCAGTACTTC. Residues: CASSLFSGPRGYEQYF.